This TCR beta chain was observed in a study of vaccination and CD4 T cells after COVID-19. Of note for this clonotype: The antigen is undetermined.

Germline lookup yields CDR1 MNHEY and CDR2 SMNVEV (reference sequence). With 6 bases removed from V and 2 bases from J, the gap between germline ends came to 17 bases. The CDR3 length is 15 residues. The treatment here: roughly 10-day PBMC culture with coronavirus spike peptide pools or control peptides (ViraFEST assay). Researchers reported culturing a few million PBMCs per well with 8.5 to 10 IU/ml IL-2 and roughly 9.8 ug/ml peptide pools. The Oncomine TCR Beta short-read assay sequenced DNA from cultured CD4+ T cells. Using the QIAamp micro DNA kit, genomic DNA was extracted from the CD4+ T cells that had been cultured. TCRdb processed the PCR reads anew with MiXCR; each CDR3 protein has one entry. This sample has about 19,000 distinct CDR3 sequences, with around half found just once.

The chain combines TRBV27 with TRBJ2-7; tentatively, D is TRBD1 (8 bases). This receptor was taken from a human donor who had recovered from COVID-19. The sequencing used CD4+ T cells from blood, cultured in vitro, collected after SARS-CoV-2 vaccination. CDR3 sequence (DNA): TGTGCCAGCAGCTCCACAGGGGGGGGGCCCTACGAGCAGTACTTC. Translation: CASSSTGGGPYEQYF.